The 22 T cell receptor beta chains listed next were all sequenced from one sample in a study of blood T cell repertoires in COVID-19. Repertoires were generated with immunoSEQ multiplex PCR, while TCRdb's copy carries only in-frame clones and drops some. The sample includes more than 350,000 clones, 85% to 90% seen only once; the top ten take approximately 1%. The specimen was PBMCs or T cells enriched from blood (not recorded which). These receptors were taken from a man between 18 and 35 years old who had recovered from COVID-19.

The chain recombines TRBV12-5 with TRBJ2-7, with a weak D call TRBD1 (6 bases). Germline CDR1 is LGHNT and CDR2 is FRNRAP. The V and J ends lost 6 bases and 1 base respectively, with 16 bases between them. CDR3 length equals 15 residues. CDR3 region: CASGDPDRRSYEQYF. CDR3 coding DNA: TGTGCTAGTGGCGATCCGGACAGAAGATCCTACGAGCAGTACTTC.

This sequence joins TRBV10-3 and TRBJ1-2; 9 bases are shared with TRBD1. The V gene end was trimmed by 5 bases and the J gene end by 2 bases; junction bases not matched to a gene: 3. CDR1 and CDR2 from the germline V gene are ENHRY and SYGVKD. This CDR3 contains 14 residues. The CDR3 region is CAISRDRENYGYTF. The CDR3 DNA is TGTGCCATCAGTCGGGACAGGGAGAACTATGGCTACACCTTC.

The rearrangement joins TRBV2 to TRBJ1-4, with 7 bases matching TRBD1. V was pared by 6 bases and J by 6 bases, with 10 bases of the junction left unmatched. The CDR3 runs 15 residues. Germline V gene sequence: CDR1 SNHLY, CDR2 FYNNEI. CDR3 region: CASRNQQGFHEKLFF. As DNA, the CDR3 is TGTGCCAGCAGGAATCAACAGGGGTTTCATGAAAAACTGTTTTTT.

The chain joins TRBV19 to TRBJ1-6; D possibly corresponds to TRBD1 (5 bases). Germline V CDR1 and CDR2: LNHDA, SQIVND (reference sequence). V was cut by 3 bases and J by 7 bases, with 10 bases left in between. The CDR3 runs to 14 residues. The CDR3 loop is CASSIPGRNSPLHF. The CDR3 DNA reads TGTGCCAGTAGTATCCCAGGGAGGAATTCACCCCTCCACTTT.

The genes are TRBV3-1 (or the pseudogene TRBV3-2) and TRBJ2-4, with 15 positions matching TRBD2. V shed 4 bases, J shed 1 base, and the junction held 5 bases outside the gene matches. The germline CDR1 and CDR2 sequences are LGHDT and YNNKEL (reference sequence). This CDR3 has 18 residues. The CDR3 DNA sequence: TGTGCCAGCAGCCCCGGACTAGCGGGAGGGGCGGCCAAAAACATTCAGTACTTC. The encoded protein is CASSPGLAGGAAKNIQYF.

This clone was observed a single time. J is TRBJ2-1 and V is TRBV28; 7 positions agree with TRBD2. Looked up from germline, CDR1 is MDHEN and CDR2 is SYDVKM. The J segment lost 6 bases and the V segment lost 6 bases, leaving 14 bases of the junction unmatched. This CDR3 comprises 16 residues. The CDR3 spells CASRGTMAGAVNEQFF. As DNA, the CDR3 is TGTGCCAGCAGGGGCACCATGGCGGGAGCTGTCAATGAGCAGTTCTTC.

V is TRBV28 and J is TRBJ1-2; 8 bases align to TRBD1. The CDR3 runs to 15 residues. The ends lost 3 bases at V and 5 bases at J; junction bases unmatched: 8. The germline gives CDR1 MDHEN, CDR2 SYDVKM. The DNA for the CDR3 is TGTGCCAGCAGTTTGTTGAATCAGGGGGCTTATGGCTACACCTTC. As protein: CASSLLNQGAYGYTF.

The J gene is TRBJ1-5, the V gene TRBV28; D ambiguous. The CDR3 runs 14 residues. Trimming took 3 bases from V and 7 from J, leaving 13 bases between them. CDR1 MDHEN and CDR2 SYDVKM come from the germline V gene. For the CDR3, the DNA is TGTGCCAGCAGTTTTAGGAGGATCCGCCAGCCCCAGCATTTT. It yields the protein CASSFRRIRQPQHF.

The CDR3 sequence is CASSAATDRERSYEQYF. Here the CDR3 DNA reads TGTGCCAGCAGCGCAGCCACCGACAGGGAGAGGTCCTACGAGCAGTACTTC. V gene TRBV7-2 combines with J gene TRBJ2-7; TRBD1 aligns across 7 bases. CDR1 and CDR2 from the germline V gene are SGHTA and FQGNSA. Unmatched junction bases numbered 14, after V lost 5 bases and J lost 1 base. CDR3 length equals 17 residues.

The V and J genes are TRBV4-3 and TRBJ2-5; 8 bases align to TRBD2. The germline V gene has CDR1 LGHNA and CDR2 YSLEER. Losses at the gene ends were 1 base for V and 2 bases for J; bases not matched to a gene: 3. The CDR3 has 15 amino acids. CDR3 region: CASSQGSGVQETQYF. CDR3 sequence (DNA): TGCGCCAGCAGCCAAGGTAGCGGGGTTCAAGAGACCCAGTACTTC.

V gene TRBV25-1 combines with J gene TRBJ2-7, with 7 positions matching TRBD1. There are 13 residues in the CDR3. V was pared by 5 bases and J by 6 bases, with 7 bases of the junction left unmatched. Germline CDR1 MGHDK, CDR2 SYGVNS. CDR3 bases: TGTGCCAGCAGTACCCCGTGGACAGGCGAGCAGTACTTC. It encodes CASSTPWTGEQYF.

The CDR3 sequence: CASSPRYGLAGREQYF. CDR3 DNA: TGTGCCAGCAGCCCCCGATATGGACTAGCGGGTCGCGAGCAGTACTTC. The chain joins TRBV27 to TRBJ2-7, with 11 bases matching TRBD2. Trimming at V came to 6 bases and at J to 6 bases, leaving 13 bases not matched to a gene. CDR3 length equals 16 residues. Germline V lookup: CDR1 MNHEY, CDR2 SMNVEV (reference sequence).

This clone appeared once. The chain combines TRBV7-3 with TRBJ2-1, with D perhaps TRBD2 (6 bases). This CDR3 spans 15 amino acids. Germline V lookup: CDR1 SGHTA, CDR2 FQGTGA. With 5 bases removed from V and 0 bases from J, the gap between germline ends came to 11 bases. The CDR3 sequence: CASSKGLNSYNEQFF. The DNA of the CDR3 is TGTGCCAGCAGCAAGGGACTTAACTCCTACAATGAGCAGTTCTTC.

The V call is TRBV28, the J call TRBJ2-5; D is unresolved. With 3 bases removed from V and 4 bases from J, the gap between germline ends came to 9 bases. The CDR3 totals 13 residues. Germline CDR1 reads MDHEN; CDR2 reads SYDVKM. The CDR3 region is CASSFSPRETQYF. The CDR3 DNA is TGTGCCAGCAGTTTCAGTCCCCGAGAGACCCAGTACTTC.

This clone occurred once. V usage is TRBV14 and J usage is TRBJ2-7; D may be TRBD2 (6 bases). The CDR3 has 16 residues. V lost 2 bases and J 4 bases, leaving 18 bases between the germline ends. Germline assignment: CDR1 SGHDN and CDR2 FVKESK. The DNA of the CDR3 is TGTGCCAGCAGCCAAATCGAGGGGAGGTACGTTTACGAGCAGTACTTC. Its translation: CASSQIEGRYVYEQYF.

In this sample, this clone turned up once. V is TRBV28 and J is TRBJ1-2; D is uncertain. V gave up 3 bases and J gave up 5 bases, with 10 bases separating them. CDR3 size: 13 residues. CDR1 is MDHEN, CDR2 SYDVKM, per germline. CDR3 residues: CASSFGRGYGYTF. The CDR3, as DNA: TGTGCCAGCAGTTTTGGTCGGGGATATGGCTACACCTTC.

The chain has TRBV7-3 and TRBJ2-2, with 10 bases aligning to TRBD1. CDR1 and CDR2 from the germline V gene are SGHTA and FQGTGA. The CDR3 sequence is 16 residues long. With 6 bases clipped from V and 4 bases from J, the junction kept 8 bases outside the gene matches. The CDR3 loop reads CASSPRQGAGTGELFF. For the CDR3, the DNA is TGTGCCAGCAGTCCGCGACAGGGGGCAGGCACCGGGGAGCTGTTTTTT.

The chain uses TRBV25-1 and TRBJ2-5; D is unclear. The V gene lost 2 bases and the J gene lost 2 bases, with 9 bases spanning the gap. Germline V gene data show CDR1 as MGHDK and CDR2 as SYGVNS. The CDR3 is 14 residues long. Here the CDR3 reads CASSEPEEQETQYF. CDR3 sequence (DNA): TGTGCCAGCAGTGAACCCGAAGAGCAAGAGACCCAGTACTTC. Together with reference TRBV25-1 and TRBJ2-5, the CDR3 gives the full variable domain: EADIYQTPRYLVIGTGKKITLECSQTMGHDKMYWYQQDPGMELHLIHYSYGVNSTEKGDLSSESTVSRIRTEHFPLTLESARPSHTSQYLCASSEPEEQETQYFGPGTRLLVL.

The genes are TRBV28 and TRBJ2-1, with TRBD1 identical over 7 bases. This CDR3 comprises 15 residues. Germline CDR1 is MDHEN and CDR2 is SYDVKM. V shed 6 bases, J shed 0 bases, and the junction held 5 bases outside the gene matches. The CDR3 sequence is CASSPGGGSYNEQFF. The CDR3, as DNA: TGTGCCAGCAGCCCAGGGGGTGGCTCCTACAATGAGCAGTTCTTC.

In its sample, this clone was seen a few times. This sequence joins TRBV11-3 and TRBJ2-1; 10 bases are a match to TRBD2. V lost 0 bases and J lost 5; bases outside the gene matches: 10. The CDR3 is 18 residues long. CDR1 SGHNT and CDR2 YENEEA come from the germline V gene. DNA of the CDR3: TGTGCCAGCAGCTTAGAGCAATCTGGGACTAGCGCAAACAATGAGCAGTTCTTC. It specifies CASSLEQSGTSANNEQFF.

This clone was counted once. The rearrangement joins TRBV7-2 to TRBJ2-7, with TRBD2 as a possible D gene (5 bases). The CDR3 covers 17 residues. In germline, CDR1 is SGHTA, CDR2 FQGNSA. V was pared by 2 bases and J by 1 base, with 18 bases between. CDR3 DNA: TGTGCCAGCAGCTTAACTTGGGGAGATCGGTATTCCTACGAGCAGTACTTC. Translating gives CASSLTWGDRYSYEQYF.

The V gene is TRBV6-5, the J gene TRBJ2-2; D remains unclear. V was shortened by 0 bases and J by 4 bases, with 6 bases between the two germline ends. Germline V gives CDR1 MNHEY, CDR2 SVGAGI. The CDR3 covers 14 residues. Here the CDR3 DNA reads TGTGCCAGCAGTTACTCGTACACCACCGGGGAGCTGTTTTTT. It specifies CASSYSYTTGELFF.